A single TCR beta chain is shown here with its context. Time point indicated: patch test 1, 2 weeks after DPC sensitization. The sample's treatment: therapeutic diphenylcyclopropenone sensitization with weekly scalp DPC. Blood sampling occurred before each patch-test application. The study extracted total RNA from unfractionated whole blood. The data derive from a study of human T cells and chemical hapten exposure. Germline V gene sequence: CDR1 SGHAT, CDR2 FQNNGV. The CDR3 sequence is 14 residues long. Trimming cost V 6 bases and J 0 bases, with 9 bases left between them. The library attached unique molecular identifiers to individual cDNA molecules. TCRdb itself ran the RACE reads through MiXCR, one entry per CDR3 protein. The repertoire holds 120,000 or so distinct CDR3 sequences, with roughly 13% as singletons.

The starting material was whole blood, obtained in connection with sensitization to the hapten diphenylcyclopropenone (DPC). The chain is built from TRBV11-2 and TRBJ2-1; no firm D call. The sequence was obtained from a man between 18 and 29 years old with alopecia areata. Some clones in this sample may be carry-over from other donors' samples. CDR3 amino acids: CASRRVDSYNEQFF. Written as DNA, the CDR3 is TGTGCCAGCAGGAGAGTAGACTCCTACAATGAGCAGTTCTTC.